A single sample is the source of the 26 T cell receptor beta chains below, sequenced in a study of tumor and adjacent non-tumor tissue in lung cancer. The library came from three nested PCR rounds adapted from ARM-PCR protocols. TCRdb used MiXCR to reprocess the multiplex PCR reads, holding one entry per CDR3 protein. Of 90,000 to 100,000 distinct CDR3 sequences in the sample, 80% were seen once. RNA was extracted from bulk tissue without any cell sorting. This non-tumor lung sample came from over 3 cm beyond the tumor edge. Material for sequencing was distant non-tumor lung tissue. These receptors were taken from a man in his sixties with small cell lung cancer.

Concerning this clonotype itself: The junction and the germline gene differ at one end; a read error may be behind it. J is TRBJ1-5 and V is TRBV12-3 or TRBV12-4; perhaps TRBD1 as D (5 bases). CDR3 length equals 16 residues. In DNA, the CDR3 is TGTGCTAGCAGTTCGGAGGGACTGTCTGTGAATAAGCCCCAGCATTTT. It translates to CASSSEGLSVNKPQHF.

The table lists this clonotype with a few counts. Here the CDR3 omits its conserved ending phenylalanine or tryptophan, so a read error is the likely source. V is TRBV6-5 and J is TRBJ2-1; unclear D gene. The CDR3 is 11 amino acids. Germline CDR1 is MNHEY and CDR2 is SVGAGI. This CDR3 is CASSRENEQFL. As DNA, the CDR3 is TGTGCTAGCAGCCGCGAAAATGAGCAGTTCTTA.

As concerns this clonotype: The conserved closing phenylalanine or tryptophan is absent in this CDR3, likely reflecting a read error. The chain employs TRBV10-2 and TRBJ2-1; D gene unclear. Per the germline V gene, CDR1 is WSHSY and CDR2 is SAAADI. The CDR3 contains 13 residues. V was trimmed by 8 bases and J by 9 bases, leaving 17 bases between them. CDR3 coding DNA: TGCGCCAGCTGCAAGACTGGCCAGAGTGAGCAGTTCTCC. It specifies CASCKTGQSEQFS.

Remarks on this clonotype: This may stem from a read error, because a much larger clone lies one nucleotide away. The J gene is TRBJ2-1, the V gene TRBV20-1; D is unresolved. In germline, CDR1 is DFQATT, CDR2 SNEGSKA (reference sequence). The length of the CDR3 is 8 residues. The CDR3 DNA reads as TGCATTGCTGGGGAGCAGTTCTTC. Amino acid sequence: CIAGEQFF.

This clonotype showed up many times. The chain uses TRBV5-1 and TRBJ2-3; the D is unclear. Germline CDR1 reads SGHRS; CDR2 reads YFSETQ. The CDR3 has 13 residues. V lost 4 bases, J lost 4 bases, and 10 bases lay in between. The chain's CDR3 is CASSTRQADTQYF. CDR3 bases: TGCGCCAGCAGCACCCGACAAGCAGATACGCAGTATTTT. The full variable domain, with the rest looked up from reference TRBV5-1 and TRBJ2-3, is KAGVTQTPRYLIKTRGQQVTLSCSPISGHRSVSWYQQTPGQGLQFLFEYFSETQRNKGNFPGRFSGRQFSNSRSEMNVSTLELGDSALYLCASSTRQADTQYFGPGTRLTVL.

A note on this clonotype: At one of its ends the junction is not consistent with the germline gene, which may arise from a read error. The CDR3 DNA reads as TGTGCCAGCCGTATGACTGGACGGGAGAACAACGGGGAGCTGTTTTTT. Its protein is CASRMTGRENNGELFF. The rearrangement links TRBV5-4 to TRBJ2-2; possible D gene TRBD2, 6 bases. Germline V lookup: CDR1 SGHNT, CDR2 YYREEE (reference sequence). The CDR3 runs to 16 residues.

V usage is TRBV6-5 and J usage is TRBJ2-7; 7 bases agree with TRBD1. Trimming cost V 5 bases and J 5 bases; bases outside gene matches: 18. Germline CDR1 and CDR2: MNHEY and SVGAGI. This CDR3 comprises 17 residues. The CDR3 loop is CASSRHPSSWDSDEQYF. CDR3 nucleotide sequence: TGTGCCAGCAGTCGTCATCCCTCTTCGTGGGACAGTGACGAGCAGTACTTC.

In regard to this clonotype: The conserved final phenylalanine or tryptophan is absent from the CDR3, which likely points to a read error. The V call is TRBV5-1, the J call TRBJ2-1, with TRBD2 matching 11 bases. CDR3 length: 15 amino acids. V lost 0 bases to trimming and J lost 11 bases; unmatched junction nucleotides: 7. CDR1 and CDR2 from the germline V gene are SGHRS and YFSETQ. DNA of the CDR3: TGCGCCAGCAGCTTGGAGTCTAGCGGGAGGAATAAGCAGTTCATC. As protein: CASSLESSGRNKQFI.

J is TRBJ2-3 and V is TRBV6-1, with 9 bases aligning to TRBD1. The germline V gene encodes CDR1 MNHNS and CDR2 SASEGT. After removal of 6 bases from V and 8 bases from J, the junction contained 12 bases not matched to a gene. The CDR3 runs 15 residues. The CDR3: CASSYGTGPKTTQYF. CDR3 DNA sequence: TGTGCCAGCAGCTACGGGACAGGGCCCAAAACTACGCAGTATTTT.

As for this clonotype: This may be a read error, as it is one base from a much larger clone. This chain uses TRBV6-5 with TRBJ1-1; D is uncertain. The CDR3 extends over 14 amino acids. The germline gives CDR1 MNHEY, CDR2 SVGAGI. The CDR3 loop is CTSSNEGLNTEAFF. The CDR3 DNA reads as TGTACCAGCAGTAACGAAGGGCTGAACACTGAAGCTTTCTTT.

With regard to this clonotype: One junction end does not reproduce the germline sequence, and a read error may be involved. The chain combines TRBV29-1 with TRBJ2-7; D gene uncertain. Germline V gives CDR1 SQVTM, CDR2 ANQGSEA. The CDR3 covers 14 residues. The DNA of the CDR3 is TGCAGCGTCAAAGAACGGGTACACTCCTACGAGCATTACTTC. This sequence encodes CSVKERVHSYEHYF.

The chain couples TRBV5-5 to TRBJ2-1, with TRBD1 matching over 7 bases. Trimming at V came to 10 bases and at J to 14 bases, leaving 15 bases not matched to a gene. The CDR3 extends over 12 amino acids. The V gene's germline CDR1 is SGHKS and CDR2 YYEKEE (reference sequence). In nucleotides, the CDR3 is TGTGCCGGCGGCCCAGGGGGAAGGGAGAAGTTCTTC. Its protein is CAGGPGGREKFF. The variable domain in full, with the rest retrieved from reference TRBV5-5 and TRBJ2-1, is DAGVTQSPTHLIKTRGQQVTLRCSPISGHKSVSWYQQVLGQGPQFIFQYYEKEERGRGNFPDRFSARQFPNYSSELNVNALLLGDSALYLCAGGPGGREKFFGPGTRLTVL.

As regards this clonotype: The junction and the germline gene differ at one end; a read error may be behind it. This chain links TRBV4-1 with TRBJ2-1, with 8 bases identical to TRBD2. There are 17 residues in the CDR3. Germline loops: CDR1 MGHRA, CDR2 YSYEKL. This CDR3 reads CAGSHGSTSGLYDEEFF. CDR3 bases: TGCGCCGGCAGCCATGGATCTACTAGCGGCCTATACGATGAGGAGTTCTTC.

This clonotype showed up just once. The chain joins TRBV12-3 or TRBV12-4 to TRBJ2-3, with TRBD2 matching over 11 bases. The CDR3 runs to 17 residues. The CDR3 region is CVRSLEPSGRPGDTQYF. The CDR3 coding sequence is TGTGTCAGGAGTTTAGAGCCTAGCGGGAGGCCGGGAGATACGCAGTATTTT.

As concerns this clonotype: Its ends do not fully match the called genes, so a read error is possible. The CDR3 protein is CASCFTEAQYF. The DNA of the CDR3 is TGTGCCAGCTGCTTCACAGAGGCCCAGTACTTC. The V gene is TRBV5-4, the J gene TRBJ2-5, with no clear D. The CDR3 has 11 amino acids. Germline V CDR1 and CDR2: SGHNT, YYREEE (reference sequence).

Remarks on this clonotype: A much larger clone differs by one base, so this may be a read error. This rearrangement joins TRBV7-9 to TRBJ2-5; D is possibly TRBD1 (5 bases). There are 13 residues in the CDR3. Per the germline V gene, CDR1 is SEHNR and CDR2 is FQNEAQ (reference sequence). In DNA form, the CDR3 reads TGTGCCAGCAGCACGACAGCTCAAGAGACCCTGTACTTC. Amino acids: CASSTTAQETLYF.

The chain links TRBV12-3 or TRBV12-4 to TRBJ1-5, with 8 nucleotides matching TRBD1. Unmatched junction bases numbered 11, after V lost 9 bases and J lost 7 bases. This CDR3 is 14 amino acids long. The CDR3 region is CASRPAGGPQPQHF. The CDR3 DNA reads as TGTGCCAGTAGACCGGCAGGGGGCCCGCAGCCCCAGCATTTT.

The chain couples TRBV5-4 to TRBJ2-7; 10 bases line up with TRBD2. The length of the CDR3 is 16 residues. V trimming: 0 bases; J trimming: 4 bases; junction bases outside the gene matches: 7. Germline V gene data show CDR1 as SGHNT and CDR2 as YYREEE (reference sequence). CDR3 in DNA: TGTGCCAGCAGCTTGGGATCTAGCGGGGGATTTTACGAGCAGTACTTC. Its protein is CASSLGSSGGFYEQYF.

Notes on this clonotype: Its ends do not fully match the called genes, so a read error is possible. V usage is TRBV29-1 and J usage is TRBJ2-1, with TRBD2 matching over 10 bases. The CDR3 is 13 residues long. The germline CDR1 and CDR2 sequences are SQVTM and ANQGSEA. CDR3 DNA: TGCAGCGTTGGGACTAGCGGATACAAAGAGCAGTCCTTC. This codes for CSVGTSGYKEQSF.

With respect to this clonotype: A clone one base away is much larger, so this may be a read error. The chain combines TRBV7-9 with TRBJ2-2, with 12 bases identical to TRBD2. V dropped 1 base and J dropped 7; count of bases not matched to a gene: 4. The CDR3 has 16 residues. Germline lookup yields CDR1 SEHNR and CDR2 FQNEAQ (reference sequence). CDR3 bases: TGTGCCAGCAGCTTAGGACTAGCGGGAGTCAGCGGGGAGCTGTTTTTT. It translates to CASSLGLAGVSGELFF.

This clonotype was observed many times. This chain connects TRBV5-1 to TRBJ2-1, with 12 bases lining up with TRBD2. The CDR3 sequence is 17 residues long. Germline CDR1 SGHRS, CDR2 YFSETQ. V lost 0 bases, J lost 4 bases, and 5 bases stayed unmatched. The CDR3 nucleotides read TGCGCCAGCAGCTTGGCAGGGACTAGCGGGTCTTACAATGAGCAGTTCTTC. Translating it yields CASSLAGTSGSYNEQFF.

This clonotype has only a few counts. The chain recombines TRBV29-1 with TRBJ2-3, with 10 positions matching TRBD2. Germline CDR1 reads SQVTM; CDR2 reads ANQGSEA. The trim removed 5 bases at V and 4 bases at J, leaving 6 bases unmatched. The CDR3 has 14 residues. Here the CDR3 DNA reads TGCAGCGTTTCTAGCGGGAGAGAGTCAGATACGCAGTATTTT. Its translation is CSVSSGRESDTQYF.

This clonotype appeared many times. This chain joins TRBV5-1 and TRBJ2-1; D tentatively fits TRBD1 or TRBD2 (6 bases each). The V gene's germline CDR1 is SGHRS and CDR2 YFSETQ. The CDR3 extends over 12 amino acids. With 0 bases removed from V and 15 bases from J, the gap between germline ends came to 13 bases. CDR3 DNA: TGCGCCAGCAGCTTGGATCAGGGGAGGCGGTTCTTC. As protein: CASSLDQGRRFF.

The V gene is TRBV28, the J gene TRBJ2-1, with 7 bases aligning to TRBD2. V lost 7 bases, J lost 4 bases, and 7 bases stayed unmatched. Germline V CDR1 and CDR2: MDHEN, SYDVKM. This CDR3 has 14 amino acids. The CDR3 region is CASIAGERYNEQFF. The CDR3 DNA reads TGTGCCAGCATTGCGGGAGAGAGATACAATGAGCAGTTCTTC.

CDR3: CACSPINWGTEAFF. The CDR3 DNA is TGTGCCTGTAGCCCGATCAACTGGGGAACTGAAGCTTTCTTT. This chain links TRBV14 with TRBJ1-1; D is unclear. CDR1 is SGHDN and CDR2 is FVKESK in the germline V gene. V lost 11 bases, J lost 5 bases, and 21 bases lay in between. The CDR3 runs to 14 residues.

With respect to this clonotype: At one of its ends the junction is not consistent with the germline gene, which may arise from a read error. The gene calls are TRBV11-1 and TRBJ2-1, with 13 bases lining up with TRBD2. The CDR3 contains 18 residues. Germline V CDR1 and CDR2: SGHAT, FQDESV (reference sequence). The DNA of the CDR3 is TGTGCCAACAGCTCAGAAACGAGGACTAGCGGGAGTAGTAATGAGCAGTTCTTC. Amino acids: CANSSETRTSGSSNEQFF.